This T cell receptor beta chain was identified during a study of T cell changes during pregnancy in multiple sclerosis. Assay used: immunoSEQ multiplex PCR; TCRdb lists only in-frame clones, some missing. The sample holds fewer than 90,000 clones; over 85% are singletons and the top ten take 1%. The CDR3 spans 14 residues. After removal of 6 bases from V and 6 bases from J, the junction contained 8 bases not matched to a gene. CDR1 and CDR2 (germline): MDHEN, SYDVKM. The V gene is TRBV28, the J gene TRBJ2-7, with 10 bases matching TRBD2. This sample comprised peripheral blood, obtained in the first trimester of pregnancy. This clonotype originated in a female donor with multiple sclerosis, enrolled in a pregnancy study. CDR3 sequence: CASRKAGGPFEQYF. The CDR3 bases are TGTGCCAGCAGGAAAGCGGGAGGGCCGTTCGAGCAGTACTTC. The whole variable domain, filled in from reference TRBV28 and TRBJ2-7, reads DVKVTQSSRYLVKRTGEKVFLECVQDMDHENMFWYRQDPGLGLRLIYFSYDVKMKEKGDIPEGYSVSREKKERFSLILESASTNQTSMYLCASRKAGGPFEQYFGPGTRLTVT.